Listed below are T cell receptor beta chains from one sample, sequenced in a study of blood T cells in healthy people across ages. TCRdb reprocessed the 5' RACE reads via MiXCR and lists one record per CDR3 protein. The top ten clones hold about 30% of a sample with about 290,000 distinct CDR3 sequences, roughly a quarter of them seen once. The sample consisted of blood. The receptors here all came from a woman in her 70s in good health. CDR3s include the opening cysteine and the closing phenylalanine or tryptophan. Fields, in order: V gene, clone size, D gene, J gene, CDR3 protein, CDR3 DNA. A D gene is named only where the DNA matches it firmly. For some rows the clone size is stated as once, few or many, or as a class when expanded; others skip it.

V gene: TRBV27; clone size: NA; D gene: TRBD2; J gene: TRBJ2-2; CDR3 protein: CASSQTSGRAFSGELFF; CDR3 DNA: TGTGCCAGCAGTCAAACTAGCGGGAGGGCCTTTTCGGGGGAGCTGTTTTTT
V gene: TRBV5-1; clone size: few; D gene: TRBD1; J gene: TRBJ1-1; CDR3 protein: CASSLGIGQGSTEAFF; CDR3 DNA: TGCGCCAGCAGTCTGGGGATCGGACAGGGGAGCACTGAAGCTTTCTTT
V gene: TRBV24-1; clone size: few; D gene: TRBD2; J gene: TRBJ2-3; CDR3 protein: CATSDLGRSAGGGTQYF; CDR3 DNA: TGTGCCACCAGTGATTTAGGCCGATCTGCGGGAGGCGGTACGCAGTATTTT
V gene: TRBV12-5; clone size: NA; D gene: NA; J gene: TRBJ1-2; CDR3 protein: CASGPILGSGYTF; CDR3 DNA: TGTGCTAGTGGCCCGATATTGGGCTCAGGCTACACCTTC
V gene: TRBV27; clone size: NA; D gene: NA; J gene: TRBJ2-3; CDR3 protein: CASSPILALTDMQYF; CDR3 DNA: TGTGCCAGCAGTCCGATACTTGCTCTAACAGATATGCAGTATTTT
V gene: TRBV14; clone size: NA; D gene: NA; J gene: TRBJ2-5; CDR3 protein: CASSRRWQETQYF; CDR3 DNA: TGTGCCAGCAGCCGGCGGTGGCAAGAGACCCAGTACTTC
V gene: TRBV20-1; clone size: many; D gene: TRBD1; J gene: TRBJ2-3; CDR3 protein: CSAGTGSSTDTQYF; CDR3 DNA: TGCAGTGCTGGGACAGGGTCTAGCACAGATACGCAGTATTTT
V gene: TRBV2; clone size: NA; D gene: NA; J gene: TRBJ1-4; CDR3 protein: CASSEPAGDGNEKLFF; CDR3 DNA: TGTGCCAGCAGTGAACCGGCGGGGGACGGAAATGAAAAACTGTTTTTT
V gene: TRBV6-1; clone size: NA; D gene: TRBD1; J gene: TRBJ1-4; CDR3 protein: CASILDRRAEKLFF; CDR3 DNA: TGTGCCAGCATCCTGGACAGGCGGGCTGAAAAACTGTTTTTT
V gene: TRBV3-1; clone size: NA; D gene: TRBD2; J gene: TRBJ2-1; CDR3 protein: CASSHWTRDNEQFF; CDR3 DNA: TGTGCCAGCAGCCATTGGACTAGGGACAATGAGCAGTTCTTC
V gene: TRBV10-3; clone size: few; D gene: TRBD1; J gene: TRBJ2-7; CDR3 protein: CATSDRDSSSYEQYF; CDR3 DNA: TGTGCCACCAGTGACCGGGACAGCAGCTCCTACGAGCAGTACTTC
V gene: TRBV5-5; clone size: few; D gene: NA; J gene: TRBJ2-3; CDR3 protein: CASSLGVHPPTDTQYF; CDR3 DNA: TGTGCCAGCAGCTTGGGAGTGCACCCCCCCACAGATACGCAGTATTTT
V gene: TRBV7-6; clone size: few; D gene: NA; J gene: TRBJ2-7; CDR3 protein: CASSRQTSYEQYF; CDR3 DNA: TGTGCCAGCAGCCGACAGACCTCCTACGAGCAGTACTTC
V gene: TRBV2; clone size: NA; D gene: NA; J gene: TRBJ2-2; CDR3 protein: CASQLENTGELFF; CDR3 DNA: TGTGCCAGCCAACTGGAGAACACCGGGGAGCTGTTTTTT
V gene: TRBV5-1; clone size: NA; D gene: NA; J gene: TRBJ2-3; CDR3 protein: CASNLGGQRTDTQYF; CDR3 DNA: TGCGCCAGCAACCTCGGGGGACAGCGCACAGATACGCAGTATTTT
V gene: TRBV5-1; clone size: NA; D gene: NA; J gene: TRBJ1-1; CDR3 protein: CASSPSTRSNTEAFF; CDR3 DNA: TGCGCCAGCAGCCCTTCGACAAGGTCTAACACTGAAGCTTTCTTT
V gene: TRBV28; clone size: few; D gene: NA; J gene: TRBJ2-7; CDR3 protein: CASSIAVEQYF; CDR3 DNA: TGTGCCAGCAGTATAGCGGTCGAGCAGTACTTC
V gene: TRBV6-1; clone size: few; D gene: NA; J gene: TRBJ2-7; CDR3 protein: CASSEWQTPYEQYF; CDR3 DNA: TGTGCCAGCAGTGAGTGGCAGACCCCCTACGAGCAGTACTTC
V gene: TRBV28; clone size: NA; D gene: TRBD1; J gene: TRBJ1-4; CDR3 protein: CASKDRGPTRGEKLFF; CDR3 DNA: TGTGCCAGCAAAGACAGGGGGCCTACGAGGGGCGAAAAACTGTTTTTT
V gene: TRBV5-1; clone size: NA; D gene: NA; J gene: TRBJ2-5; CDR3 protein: CASSLAAGASWEQYF; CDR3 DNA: TGCGCCAGCAGCTTGGCCGCTGGGGCGTCATGGGAGCAGTACTTC
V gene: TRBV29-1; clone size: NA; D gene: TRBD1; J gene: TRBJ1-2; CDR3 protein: CSVTGGNGYTF; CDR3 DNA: TGCAGCGTCACAGGGGGCAATGGCTACACCTTC
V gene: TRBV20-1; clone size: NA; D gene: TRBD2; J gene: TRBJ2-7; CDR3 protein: CSASDRAGGSREQYF; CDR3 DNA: TGCAGTGCTAGCGACCGAGCGGGAGGGAGTCGGGAGCAGTACTTC
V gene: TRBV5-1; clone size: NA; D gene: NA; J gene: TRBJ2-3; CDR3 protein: CASSLGESTDTQYF; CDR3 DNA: TGCGCCAGCAGCTTGGGGGAGAGCACAGATACGCAGTATTTT
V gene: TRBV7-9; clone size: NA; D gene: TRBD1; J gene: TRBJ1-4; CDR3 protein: CASRPGTGANEKLFF; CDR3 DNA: TGTGCCAGCAGACCCGGGACAGGGGCTAATGAAAAACTGTTTTTT
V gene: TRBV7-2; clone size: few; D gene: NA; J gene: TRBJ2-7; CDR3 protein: CASSSTSARPYEQYF; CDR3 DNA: TGCGCCAGCAGCTCGACCTCAGCGAGGCCCTACGAGCAGTACTTC
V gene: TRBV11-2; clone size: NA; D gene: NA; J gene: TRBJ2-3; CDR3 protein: CASSFSGQYTDTQYF; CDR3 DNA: TGTGCCAGCAGCTTCTCCGGACAGTACACAGATACGCAGTATTTT
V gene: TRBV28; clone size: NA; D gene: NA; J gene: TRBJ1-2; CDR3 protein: CATYYVGNEAYGYTF; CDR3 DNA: TGTGCCACCTATTATGTAGGGAATGAGGCCTATGGCTACACCTTC
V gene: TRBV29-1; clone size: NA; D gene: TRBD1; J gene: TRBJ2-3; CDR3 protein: CSVTDRGRTDTQYF; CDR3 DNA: TGCAGCGTGACGGACAGGGGCCGCACAGATACGCAGTATTTT
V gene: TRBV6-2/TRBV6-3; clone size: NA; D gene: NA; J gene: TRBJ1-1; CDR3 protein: CASSYKFREAFF; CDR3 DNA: TGTGCCAGCAGTTACAAGTTTCGTGAAGCTTTCTTT